This T cell receptor beta chain was identified during a study of cytomegalovirus exposure and HLA in healthy donors (dated by TCRdb to 2016 to 2017). The study in broad terms: In an earlier analysis of under 600 of the donors, 250 to 350 Gb of sequence data and 120 million or so unique TCR beta sequences from 180 million or so T cells were reported. An early release covering about 600 HLA-typed donors comprised approximately 300 gigabases of sequencing data and 85 million or so unique TCR sequences. The genetic ancestry cluster associated with self-reported Caucasian donors included about four fifths of the roughly 410 genotyped donors. The study was designed to test whether signatures of past pathogen exposure could be identified by cataloging public T cell receptors. Using immunosequencing, the study profiled T cell repertoires from approximately 700 subjects and related those repertoires to cytomegalovirus serostatus. In addition to the first cohort of 650 to 750 subjects, a separate validation cohort of around 110 different subjects was used. To predict cytomegalovirus infection status, the study brought together high-throughput TCR immunosequencing, statistical association of individual TCRs with disease status, and machine learning. To study patterns of TCR occurrence, a later analysis re-analyzed previously published TCR beta repertoires from hundreds of donors and added high-resolution HLA genotyping. Rather than using new phenotypic data, the later analysis identified candidate immune exposures from TCR beta sequences and from how often those sequences occurred across donors. An earlier analysis of some 500 of the donors used high-throughput TCR beta sequencing to judge whether each TCR beta V gene segment behaved as functional or pseudogenic. Alongside the repertoire data, information on donor age, sex, ethnicity and CMV serostatus was compiled. A later genetic analysis took genome-wide SNP genotypes for about three fifths of the 666 donors and used that subset as a discovery cohort. All discovery cohort repertoires had been generated on a single sequencing platform. Both class I and class II loci were covered by HLA typing, at four-digit resolution. The number of typed donors differed by locus: 629-630 for A, B, C, DRB1 and DQB1; 500 to 550 for DQA1; around 610 for DPA1; and around 450 for DPB1. Five DR-DQ haplotypes were handled as single units for association and clustering because linkage in the cohort was strong. Among some 400 genotyped donors of the cohort, an average of around 240,000 unique TCR beta nucleotide sequences was sequenced per donor, of which about 20% were non-productive. Study-wide findings and limitations: In an earlier analysis of more than 450 of the donors, most TCR beta V segments were observed in productive rearrangements about 90% or about 30% of the time, broadly matching IMGT annotations. It was suggested by the authors that the approach could potentially be generalized to other disease states and immunological phenotypes. Correlated functional status among segregating V segments might be attributable to linkage disequilibrium, but an unknown experimental factor could not be ruled out. Compared with the roughly 670-donor mean, donors in an Asian-associated ancestry cluster had fewer N-insertions in productive TCRs, according to a later genetic analysis. Because some donors lacked HLA typing at each locus, the association tests relied only on the typed subset. The only immune exposure information available for the cohort was CMV serostatus. The classifier was reported to diagnose cytomegalovirus status with high specificity and sensitivity in both the original cohort and the validation cohort. A few of the identified cytomegalovirus-associated TCR beta chains were confirmed in vitro to be specific for cytomegalovirus antigens. In a later analysis, most CMV-associated TCR beta chains were found to appear HLA-restricted, with HLA associations seemingly driven largely by CMV exposure. In a later analysis, several top co-occurrence clusters were reported to appear linked to parvovirus B19, influenza, CMV and Epstein-Barr virus. A cluster of highly shared sequence variants was judged likely to represent a technical artifact of the sequencing pipeline. Specific HLA alleles were associated with more than 15,000 TCR beta sequences at a false discovery rate of 0.05 in a later analysis. Because counts were too low, some 17 rarely observed V segments, including chromosome 9 orphons, were left out of the earlier analysis of roughly 600 of the donors. A further reported finding was that TCR beta sequences accurately predicted the HLA-A and HLA-B alleles for most subjects in the first cohort. Presence/absence analyses assumed roughly uniform sequencing depth across donors, an assumption that may not hold. A later analysis found that TCR association rates varied across HLA loci, with DRB1 alleles showing the most associated TCRs and HLA-C alleles the fewest. While some public TCRs were present in many individuals, most TCR sequences turned up only very rarely across donors. In a later analysis, HLA-associated TCR beta chains showed more clonal expansion and lower generation probabilities than non-associated chains that were equally common. Strong co-occurrence of HLA alleles, especially DR and DQ, made assigning TCR associations to individual alleles difficult. A total of around 150 TCR beta chains were listed by the study as associated with cytomegalovirus. Some IMGT-functional V segments, including TRBV6-2 and TRBV6-3, could not be told apart with the 87-base-pair reads, so those segments were excluded. Only TCR beta chains were sequenced in this cohort, and the absence of alpha or paired-chain data limited detectable features. A later genetic analysis associated a missense DCLRE1C variant with V-gene and J-gene trimming of TCR beta chains, and an independent cohort replicated the association.

The cohort comprised 666 healthy bone marrow donors. At the time of sampling, every cohort member was nominally healthy, though immune exposures that went unrecorded were likely present. The donor was CMV seronegative and was included in the group of about 350 seronegative cohort members. A peripheral blood sample was provided by each donor, and peripheral blood mononuclear cells were used for TCR beta sequencing. The Qiagen DNeasy Blood Extraction Kit was used to extract genomic DNA from the blood cell samples. Regarding this clone: The clone's antigen remains unknown. Base qualities were left out, and no much larger clone turns up one base away.

V trim: 0 bases; J trim: 8 bases; unmatched bases: 5. Counted from cysteine to phenylalanine, this CDR3 has 15 amino acids. Only the CDR3 portion is preserved as DNA: 45 bases, with reading frame beginning at the first base. The germline V gene gives CDR1 as LGHNA and CDR2 as YNFKEQ. Library preparation used the immunoSEQ multiplex PCR assay. The multiplex PCR relied on a mix of 60 forward primers for TCR Vbeta segments and 13 reverse primers for TCR Jbeta segments. The CDR3 region of rearranged TCR beta genes was amplified from genomic DNA with a multiplex PCR assay. The amplified TCR beta libraries were sequenced on the Illumina HiSeq System as 87-base-pair reads. Per the authors' processing: A later analysis counted about 80 million unique TCR beta chains across the 550 to 750 repertoires, and around 12 million of these chains were shared by at least two donors. A nearest-neighbor algorithm error-corrected the raw reads and collapsed the reads into unique sequences, merging closely related sequences to remove PCR and sequencing errors. V, D and J gene segments were assigned by aligning CDR3 sequences to IMGT reference sequences. For a sequence to be retained, at least a six-nucleotide match to both a V gene segment and a J gene segment was required. Rearrangements were classified as productive when the CDR3 lacked stop codons and remained in frame with V and J, and all other rearrangements were classified as non-productive. CDR3 was defined by IMGT convention, running from the second conserved V-encoded cysteine to the conserved J-encoded phenylalanine. In an earlier analysis of 500 to 650 of the donors, sequences lacking an unambiguous match to a single V gene segment were excluded. In an earlier analysis of several hundred of the donors, a V segment was called functional when productive rearrangements were above 56.7%, and segregating when the standard deviation between donors exceeded 5%. To diagnose cytomegalovirus status from the catalog of TCR beta chain sequences, a statistical classification framework was built. V and J gene assignment, in a later analysis, came from comparing TCR nucleotide sequences with IMGT/GENE-DB human TR gene sequences. The TCRdist pipeline was used in a later analysis to assign CDR3 sequences and most-parsimonious VDJ recombination scenarios. A later analysis defined each TCR beta chain by its CDR3 amino acid sequence plus V-gene family, and excluded reads lacking a unique V-gene family. In a later analysis, several hundred highly shared, low-generation-probability nucleotide sequences were removed to address suspected cross-contamination and a sequencing artifact. A later analysis calculated a clonal expansion index for each public chain from normalized within-repertoire ranks of inferred template counts. In a later analysis, generation probabilities were computed using a VDJ recombination model fitted to out-of-frame rearrangements, and the results were checked against IGoR. In a later analysis, hypergeometric tests were used to score TCR-TCR, TCR-HLA and TCR-CMV co-occurrence, with a repertoire-size bias correction applied to TCR pairs. To estimate false discovery rates, a later analysis permuted the HLA or CMV assignments 20 times. In a later analysis, co-occurring TCRs were grouped using DBSCAN, and TCRdist sequence similarity was added for clustering within HLA-allele-positive subsets. Repertoires with fewer than 30,000 or more than 120,000 public chains, plus five repertoires with anomalous nucleotide sharing, were excluded from co-occurrence clustering. The table was pulled from immuneACCESS by TCRdb, which kept in-frame rearrangements only. Such tables lose some clones; where checked, under half of the loss comes from unresolved V genes, and the rest has no known cause. V and J calls and clone size are given by that table; D and trimming were obtained from the DNA. In this sample the table shows about 130,000 clones, about three quarters of which occur a single time. In total, the top ten clones hold just under 2% of the sample.

This TCR was sampled from a middle-aged man in good health and CMV-seronegative. The sequencing sample was made of PBMCs. The chain is encoded by TRBV4-2 joined to TRBJ1-4; TRBD1 agrees with 8 junctional bases. Here the CDR3 is given as CASSQERTGREKLFF. The DNA sequence is TGTGCCAGCAGCCAAGAGAGGACAGGGCGCGAAAAACTGTTTTTT.